These 27 T cell receptor beta chains share one sample of origin, sequenced in a study of patients and donors after allogeneic stem cell transplantation. TCRdb redid the calling of the RT-PCR reads with MiXCR, one entry per CDR3 protein. The sample records roughly 940,000 distinct CDR3 sequences, about a sixth being singletons. Sequencing was performed on blood, either unsorted or a sorted T cell fraction (not recorded which). The receptors derive from a human donor who was either an allogeneic HSCT recipient or a stem cell or donor lymphocyte infusion donor (not recorded which). It is not recorded whose cells these are; they may come from a transplant donor.

The chain links TRBV12-3 or TRBV12-4 to TRBJ2-3; the match to TRBD2 covers 7 bases. The CDR3 is 13 amino acids. Trimming took 10 bases from V and 5 from J; bases not matched to a gene: 9. The CDR3 nucleotides read TGTGCCACTTCGACTAGCTGGGTAGATACGCAGTATTTT. It yields the protein CATSTSWVDTQYF.

The chain couples TRBV6-1 to TRBJ2-7; D is perhaps TRBD2 (6 bases). This CDR3 region has 13 residues. V lost 6 bases and J lost 6, with 15 bases in between. Germline CDR1 is MNHNS and CDR2 is SASEGT. CDR3 sequence: CASSGNVGGEQYF. CDR3 bases: TGTGCCAGCAGCGGGAATGTCGGGGGCGAGCAGTACTTC.

The chain couples TRBV28 to TRBJ1-5; 7 positions match TRBD1. The CDR3 length is 16 residues. V gave up 0 bases and J gave up 2 bases; unmatched junction bases: 4. Germline-derived CDR1 and CDR2 are MDHEN and SYDVKM. The CDR3 loop is CASSLWQGDGNQPQHF. CDR3 coding DNA: TGTGCCAGCAGTTTATGGCAGGGGGATGGCAATCAGCCCCAGCATTTT.

Only a few counts were recorded for this clonotype. An end of the junction does not agree with germline; a read error may underlie this. The chain recombines TRBV12-3 or TRBV12-4 with TRBJ1-6; possibly TRBD1 for D (5 bases). The CDR3 spans 17 residues. The CDR3 here is CASTLRQGGSVNSPLHF. As DNA, the CDR3 is TGTGCCAGCACTTTACGGCAGGGAGGGTCGGTTAATTCACCCCTCCACTTT.

The genes are TRBV15 and TRBJ1-2; 10 bases agree with TRBD1. Germline trimming cut 5 bases from V and 8 bases from J; bases unmatched to any gene: 8. The CDR3 runs 14 residues. CDR1 is LNHNV, CDR2 YYDKDF, per germline (reference sequence). CDR3 sequence reads: CATSSRQGARGYTF. CDR3 bases: TGTGCCACCAGCTCTCGACAGGGGGCAAGGGGCTACACCTTC.

The chain uses TRBV25-1 and TRBJ1-1; 8 nucleotides match TRBD1. This CDR3 has 13 residues. J was trimmed by 9 bases and V by 7 bases; bases with no gene match: 10. CDR1 and CDR2 from the germline V gene are MGHDK and SYGVNS. CDR3 protein: CASITPGQGKAFF. Written as DNA, the CDR3 is TGTGCCAGCATTACTCCCGGACAGGGCAAAGCTTTCTTT.

The chain has TRBV4-1 and TRBJ1-1; D is unclear. CDR1 and CDR2 (germline): MGHRA, YSYEKL. V was clipped by 2 bases and J by 7 bases, with 11 bases between them. The CDR3 has 13 residues. The CDR3 DNA reads as TGCGCCAGCAGCCAATTAGGGATGGTTGAAGCTTTCTTT. As protein: CASSQLGMVEAFF.

The chain couples TRBV11-2 to TRBJ1-6, with TRBD1 identical over 7 bases. The V and J ends lost 7 bases and 7 bases, in that order; junction bases with no gene match: 7. The CDR3 has 14 residues. Germline V CDR1 and CDR2: SGHAT, FQNNGV. The CDR3 protein is CASNAQGPNSPLHF. CDR3 bases: TGTGCCAGCAACGCACAGGGGCCCAATTCACCCCTCCACTTT.

The chain employs TRBV7-3 and TRBJ2-3; 9 bases are shared with TRBD1. Germline-derived CDR1 and CDR2 are SGHTA and FQGTGA. CDR3 length: 14 residues. V gave up 5 bases and J gave up 2 bases; unmatched junction bases: 2. CDR3 amino acids: CASSKQGATDTQYF. The DNA for the CDR3 is TGTGCCAGCAGCAAACAGGGGGCCACAGATACGCAGTATTTT.

This clonotype has only a few counts. V is TRBV9 and J is TRBJ2-7; D possibly matches TRBD1 or TRBD2 (6 bases each). The CDR3 has 15 amino acids. V was shortened by 2 bases and J by 5 bases, with 17 bases between the two germline ends. CDR1 and CDR2 from the germline V gene are SGDLS and YYNGEE. The CDR3 loop reads CASSVGGQEIHEQYF. In DNA form, the CDR3 reads TGTGCCAGCAGCGTGGGGGGACAAGAAATCCACGAGCAGTACTTC.

As regards this clonotype: A junction boundary mismatches the germline segment, possibly from a read error. This chain uses TRBV20-1 with TRBJ2-7, with TRBD1 matching over 8 bases. This CDR3 has 14 residues. Germline V lookup: CDR1 DFQATT, CDR2 SNEGSKA (reference sequence). The CDR3 coding sequence is TGCAGTGCTAGAGATGGAGACAGGGGACCACTCCAAAACTTC. Translated: CSARDGDRGPLQNF.

This chain joins TRBV9 and TRBJ2-7; D not certain. Germline-derived CDR1 and CDR2 are SGDLS and YYNGEE. V shed 4 bases and J shed 4 bases, with 15 bases lying between them. The CDR3 spans 14 residues. The CDR3 is CASSPAPYFYEQYF. DNA for the CDR3: TGTGCCAGCAGCCCGGCCCCATACTTTTACGAGCAGTACTTC.

The chain carries TRBV7-8 and TRBJ2-2; either TRBD1 or TRBD2 may supply D (6 bases each). Germline CDR1 SGHVS, CDR2 FQNEAQ. CDR3 length: 15 residues. Between the trimmed V and J ends, which lost 4 bases and 3 bases, there was a span of 12 bases. CDR3 amino acids: CASSSDGGHTGELFF. For the CDR3, the DNA is TGTGCCAGCAGCTCAGATGGGGGGCACACCGGGGAGCTGTTTTTT.

The chain links TRBV24-1 to TRBJ2-1; 9 positions match TRBD1. The CDR3 runs to 14 residues. J lost 9 bases, V lost 4 bases, and 6 bases had no gene match. Per the germline V gene, CDR1 is KGHDR and CDR2 is SFDVKD. The CDR3 here is CATSERTGDGEQFF. For the CDR3, the DNA is TGTGCCACCAGTGAAAGGACAGGGGACGGTGAGCAGTTCTTC.

V and J are TRBV5-6 and TRBJ2-1; 8 bases match TRBD2. The germline V gene has CDR1 SGHDT and CDR2 YYEEEE. V was clipped by 3 bases and J by 6 bases; unmatched bases: 2. The CDR3 totals 13 residues. CDR3: CASSSGGVNEQFF. The CDR3 nucleotides are TGTGCCAGCAGCTCGGGGGGGGTCAATGAGCAGTTCTTC.

V gene TRBV24-1 combines with J gene TRBJ2-2; 8 bases map to TRBD1. V was pared by 4 bases and J by 2 bases, with 11 bases of the junction left unmatched. CDR1 and CDR2 (germline): KGHDR, SFDVKD. CDR3 length: 18 residues. The CDR3 DNA reads TGTGCCACCAGTGACCCGCCGGGACAGGAATCAAACACCGGGGAGCTGTTTTTT. It specifies CATSDPPGQESNTGELFF.

This clonotype was counted many times. The rearrangement uses TRBV5-1 and TRBJ1-6; 10 bases line up with TRBD1. Germline values: CDR1 SGHRS, CDR2 YFSETQ. The trim removed 0 bases at V and 10 bases at J, leaving 4 bases unmatched. This CDR3 has 15 residues. CDR3 nucleotides: TGCGCCAGCAGCTTGGATGGGGACAGGGGCTCACCCCTCCACTTT. It specifies CASSLDGDRGSPLHF.

This clonotype was seen only a few times. V gene TRBV27 combines with J gene TRBJ2-7; the D is unclear. Trimming took 3 bases from V and 0 from J, leaving 6 bases between them. Looked up from germline, CDR1 is MNHEY and CDR2 is SMNVEV (reference sequence). This CDR3 has 13 amino acids. CDR3 in amino acids: CASSFALSYEQYF. CDR3 DNA: TGTGCCAGCAGTTTTGCCCTCTCCTACGAGCAGTACTTC.

This clonotype was counted between two and nine times. The chain carries TRBV15 and TRBJ1-4; D not resolved. Trimming shortened V by 0 bases and J by 0 bases, and 5 bases separated the two germline ends. The CDR3 runs to 15 residues. Germline V gene sequence: CDR1 LNHNV, CDR2 YYDKDF (reference sequence). DNA of the CDR3: TGTGCCACCAGCAGAGACAGTTCAACTAATGAAAAACTGTTTTTT. It translates to CATSRDSSTNEKLFF.

This clonotype occurred a few times. The rearrangement uses TRBV6-1 and TRBJ2-1; weak D call: TRBD2 (6 bases). Germline-derived CDR1 and CDR2 are MNHNS and SASEGT. The CDR3 is 16 amino acids. V was cut by 2 bases and J by 2 bases, with 13 bases left in between. CDR3 sequence: CASSERSSGTYNEQFF. CDR3 in DNA: TGTGCCAGCAGTGAACGGAGTAGCGGCACCTACAATGAGCAGTTCTTC.

This clonotype was observed a handful of times. CDR3: CASSVGGSHYEQYF. In nucleotides, the CDR3 is TGTGCCAGCAGCGTAGGGGGCAGCCACTACGAGCAGTACTTC. The chain employs TRBV9 and TRBJ2-7, with D maybe TRBD1 (5 bases). This CDR3 has 14 residues. Germline V CDR1 and CDR2: SGDLS, YYNGEE. The V end was cut by 0 bases, the J end by 3 bases, with 10 bases between.

This clonotype was counted between two and nine times. The chain uses TRBV10-3 and TRBJ1-3; tentatively, D is TRBD1 (5 bases). Germline-derived CDR1 and CDR2 are ENHRY and SYGVKD. V was shortened by 6 bases and J by 4 bases, with 13 bases between the two germline ends. The CDR3 spans 14 residues. The CDR3 coding sequence is TGTGCCATCAGAACCGGGACGAAAGGAAACACCATATATTTT. Translating it yields CAIRTGTKGNTIYF.

The chain couples TRBV7-2 to TRBJ1-4; no clear D gene. Germline V gene data show CDR1 as SGHTA and CDR2 as FQGNSA. Trimming removed 0 bases at V and 8 bases at J, with 13 bases between. CDR3 length equals 15 residues. The CDR3, as DNA: TGTGCCAGCAGCTTAGCGGAAGGGATGGTAGAAAAACTGTTTTTT. Its translation is CASSLAEGMVEKLFF.

This chain joins TRBV27 and TRBJ2-2, with TRBD2 matching 13 bases. V shed 3 bases, J shed 8 bases, and the junction held 6 bases outside the gene matches. The CDR3 contains 16 residues. CDR1 is MNHEY, CDR2 SMNVEV, per germline (reference sequence). CDR3 protein: CASSLAGLAGKGELFF. DNA for the CDR3: TGTGCCAGCAGTTTGGCGGGACTAGCGGGAAAAGGGGAGCTGTTTTTT.

The rearrangement joins TRBV7-2 to TRBJ2-1, with a weak D call TRBD1 (8 bases). The CDR3 has 15 amino acids. Trimming cost V 4 bases and J 4 bases, with 14 bases left between them. The germline V gene encodes CDR1 SGHTA and CDR2 FQGNSA. The CDR3 here is CASSSYRGGYNEQFF. The CDR3 DNA sequence: TGTGCCAGCAGCTCCTACAGGGGGGGATACAATGAGCAGTTCTTC.

The V and J genes are TRBV6-1 and TRBJ2-7, with 9 bases lining up with TRBD1. The germline V gene encodes CDR1 MNHNS and CDR2 SASEGT. The CDR3 runs to 14 residues. The ends lost 6 bases at V and 5 bases at J; junction bases unmatched: 8. CDR3 loop: CASSRDRVVDEQYF. CDR3 nucleotides: TGTGCCAGCAGCCGGGACAGGGTCGTGGACGAGCAGTACTTC.

V usage is TRBV29-1 and J usage is TRBJ2-1; D possibly corresponds to TRBD2 (5 bases). Trimming took off 7 bases at V and 8 bases at J, with 15 bases between the two ends. The CDR3 is 12 residues long. The germline CDR1 and CDR2 sequences are SQVTM and ANQGSEA. In nucleotides, the CDR3 is TGCAGCGGATCGAGGGTCGAAGATGAGCAGTTCTTC. Its protein product is CSGSRVEDEQFF.